This is a list of T cell receptor beta chains from one sample in a study of OX40 agonist ivuxolimab in advanced cancers. TCRdb's table, derived via immunoSEQ multiplex PCR, lists solely in-frame clones and lacks some. The table includes 70,000 to 85,000 clones, more than 65% detected once. This specimen consisted of CD4+ or CD8+ T cells sorted from blood, obtained in a trial of the OX40 agonist ivuxolimab. These receptor sequences come from an adult with an advanced solid tumor such as melanoma, head and neck, liver or kidney cancer. CDR3s include the opening cysteine and the closing phenylalanine or tryptophan. A D gene is named only where the DNA matches it firmly. Only part of the rows carry a size: once, few, many, or a class if the clone is expanded.

TRBD1	TRBV6-1	TRBJ1-2	NA	12	CASRGQGDGYTF	TGTGCCAGCAGGGGACAGGGCGATGGCTACACCTTC
NA	TRBV7-6	TRBJ1-1	NA	13	CASSLGAGLEAFF	TGTGCCAGCAGCTTAGGCGCAGGCTTGGAAGCTTTCTTT
NA	TRBV7-3	TRBJ1-1	NA	13	CASSLWEYTEAFF	TGTGCCAGCAGCTTATGGGAATACACTGAAGCTTTCTTT
TRBD1	TRBV19	TRBJ1-2	few	13	CASSTQGARGYTF	TGTGCCAGTAGTACGCAGGGGGCTCGTGGCTACACCTTC
TRBD1	TRBV27	TRBJ1-1	NA	14	CASSVSRGDTEAFF	TGTGCCAGCAGTGTATCCAGGGGGGACACTGAAGCTTTCTTT
TRBD1	TRBV6-1	TRBJ1-1	NA	15	CASETGDRENTEAFF	TGTGCCAGTGAGACGGGGGACAGGGAGAACACTGAAGCTTTCTTT
NA	TRBV5-1	TRBJ2-5	few	13	CASSTSPGETQYF	TGCGCCAGCAGCACCTCACCGGGAGAGACCCAGTACTTC
NA	TRBV18	TRBJ1-2	NA	18	CASSPPGPPRSANYGYTF	TGTGCCAGCTCACCACCGGGCCCGCCACGATCCGCTAACTATGGCTACACCTTC
TRBD2	TRBV6-1	TRBJ2-3	NA	16	CASSDGLAGGQDTQYF	TGTGCCAGCAGTGATGGGCTAGCGGGGGGGCAAGATACGCAGTATTTT
NA	TRBV11-2	TRBJ2-5	NA	13	CASGIAGRETQYF	TGTGCCAGCGGGATAGCAGGGCGGGAGACCCAGTACTTC
TRBD1	TRBV7-9	TRBJ2-2	NA	13	CASSLNRGLALFF	TGTGCCAGCAGCTTAAACAGGGGGCTGGCGCTGTTTTTT
NA	TRBV11-2	TRBJ1-1	NA	15	CASSLVSLMNTEAFF	TGTGCCAGCAGCTTAGTGTCACTAATGAACACTGAAGCTTTCTTT
NA	TRBV18	TRBJ1-4	NA	16	CASSPGHQATNEKLFF	TGTGCCAGCTCACCGGGACACCAAGCAACTAATGAAAAACTGTTTTTT
NA	TRBV7-2	TRBJ1-1	NA	14	CASSFMGGETEAFF	TGTGCCAGCAGCTTTATGGGGGGCGAGACTGAAGCTTTCTTT
NA	TRBV14	TRBJ1-1	NA	12	CASALGGGPAFF	TGTGCCAGCGCGCTGGGGGGCGGCCCTGCTTTCTTT
TRBD1	TRBV6-6	TRBJ1-5	NA	16	CASRMDRGTSNQPQHF	TGTGCCAGCAGGATGGACAGGGGGACTAGCAATCAGCCCCAGCATTTT
NA	TRBV11-2	TRBJ1-5	medium-sized	12	CASSTSNQPQHF	TGTGCCAGCAGCACAAGCAATCAGCCCCAGCATTTT
NA	TRBV7-2	TRBJ1-1	NA	14	CASSLGWGNTEAFF	TGTGCCAGCAGCTTAGGGTGGGGAAACACTGAAGCTTTCTTT
TRBD1	TRBV7-3	TRBJ2-2	NA	17	CASSLLPGTANTGELFF	TGTGCCAGCAGCTTATTGCCCGGGACAGCCAACACCGGGGAGCTGTTTTTT
NA	TRBV7-2	TRBJ1-1	NA	15	CASSPRTFENTEAFF	TGTGCCAGCAGCCCCCGGACTTTTGAGAACACTGAAGCTTTCTTT
TRBD1	TRBV7-9	TRBJ1-2	NA	15	CASSLSLDRIKGYTF	TGTGCCAGCAGCTTAAGCTTGGACAGGATCAAAGGCTACACCTTC
NA	TRBV25-1	TRBJ2-7	once	13	CASSEAASYEQYF	TGTGCCAGCAGTGAGGCAGCCTCCTACGAGCAGTACTTC
NA	TRBV6-5	TRBJ1-4	NA	15	CASSRADPTNEKLFF	TGTGCCAGCAGTCGCGCCGACCCAACAAATGAAAAACTGTTTTTT
TRBD1	TRBV6-6	TRBJ1-2	NA	14	CASSLQTGGYGYTF	TGTGCCAGCAGTTTACAGACAGGGGGCTATGGCTACACCTTC
NA	TRBV9	TRBJ2-7	once	15	CASSVGGGGRYEQYF	TGTGCCAGCAGCGTAGGGGGTGGAGGGAGATACGAGCAGTACTTC
TRBD1	TRBV5-1	TRBJ2-7	NA	15	CASSPGDSRSYEQYF	TGCGCCAGCAGCCCCGGGGACAGCAGATCCTACGAGCAGTACTTC
NA	TRBV27	TRBJ1-2	once	14	CASKQYLLSYGYTF	TGTGCCAGCAAACAATACCTCCTAAGCTATGGCTACACCTTC
NA	TRBV7-2	TRBJ2-3	NA	15	CASSLRDWFTDTQYF	TGTGCCAGCAGCCTCCGGGACTGGTTCACAGATACGCAGTATTTT
NA	TRBV7-2	TRBJ1-5	NA	15	CASSILRDGNQPQHF	TGTGCCAGCAGTATCCTTCGGGACGGGAATCAGCCCCAGCATTTT
TRBD2	TRBV7-2	TRBJ2-3	NA	16	CASRPPSGGATDTQYF	TGTGCCAGCAGACCGCCTAGCGGGGGGGCCACAGATACGCAGTATTTT
NA	TRBV11-2	TRBJ2-1	NA	11	CASTDYNEQFF	TGTGCCAGCACCGACTACAATGAGCAGTTCTTC
NA	TRBV10-3	TRBJ2-2	NA	20	CAISVGWGRQRARGTGELFF	TGTGCCATCAGTGTAGGATGGGGCCGGCAGCGGGCCAGGGGCACCGGGGAGCTGTTTTTT
NA	TRBV2	TRBJ2-2	NA	14	CASRGLGLRGELFF	TGTGCCAGCAGGGGGCTGGGACTCCGAGGGGAGCTGTTTTTT
TRBD2	TRBV7-2	TRBJ2-2	NA	16	CASSLAGLDSTGELFF	TGTGCCAGCAGCTTAGCGGGACTAGATAGCACCGGGGAGCTGTTTTTT
NA	TRBV11-2	TRBJ1-2	NA	15	CASSLQGSNAYGYTF	TGTGCCAGCAGCTTACAGGGGTCGAATGCGTATGGCTACACCTTC
NA	TRBV4-3	TRBJ2-2	NA	14	CASSQAPGTGELFF	TGCGCCAGCAGCCAAGCCCCAGGGACCGGGGAGCTGTTTTTT
NA	TRBV5-1	TRBJ2-7	NA	14	CASSWRDGGYEQYF	TGCGCCAGCAGCTGGAGAGACGGGGGCTACGAGCAGTACTTC
TRBD2	TRBV4-3	TRBJ2-1	NA	16	CASSQDLGTSGEKQFF	TGCGCCAGCAGCCAAGATCTAGGGACTAGCGGGGAGAAGCAGTTCTTC
NA	TRBV4-3	TRBJ1-2	once	14	CASSQDAWKYGYTF	TGCGCCAGCAGCCAAGATGCATGGAAATACGGCTACACCTTC